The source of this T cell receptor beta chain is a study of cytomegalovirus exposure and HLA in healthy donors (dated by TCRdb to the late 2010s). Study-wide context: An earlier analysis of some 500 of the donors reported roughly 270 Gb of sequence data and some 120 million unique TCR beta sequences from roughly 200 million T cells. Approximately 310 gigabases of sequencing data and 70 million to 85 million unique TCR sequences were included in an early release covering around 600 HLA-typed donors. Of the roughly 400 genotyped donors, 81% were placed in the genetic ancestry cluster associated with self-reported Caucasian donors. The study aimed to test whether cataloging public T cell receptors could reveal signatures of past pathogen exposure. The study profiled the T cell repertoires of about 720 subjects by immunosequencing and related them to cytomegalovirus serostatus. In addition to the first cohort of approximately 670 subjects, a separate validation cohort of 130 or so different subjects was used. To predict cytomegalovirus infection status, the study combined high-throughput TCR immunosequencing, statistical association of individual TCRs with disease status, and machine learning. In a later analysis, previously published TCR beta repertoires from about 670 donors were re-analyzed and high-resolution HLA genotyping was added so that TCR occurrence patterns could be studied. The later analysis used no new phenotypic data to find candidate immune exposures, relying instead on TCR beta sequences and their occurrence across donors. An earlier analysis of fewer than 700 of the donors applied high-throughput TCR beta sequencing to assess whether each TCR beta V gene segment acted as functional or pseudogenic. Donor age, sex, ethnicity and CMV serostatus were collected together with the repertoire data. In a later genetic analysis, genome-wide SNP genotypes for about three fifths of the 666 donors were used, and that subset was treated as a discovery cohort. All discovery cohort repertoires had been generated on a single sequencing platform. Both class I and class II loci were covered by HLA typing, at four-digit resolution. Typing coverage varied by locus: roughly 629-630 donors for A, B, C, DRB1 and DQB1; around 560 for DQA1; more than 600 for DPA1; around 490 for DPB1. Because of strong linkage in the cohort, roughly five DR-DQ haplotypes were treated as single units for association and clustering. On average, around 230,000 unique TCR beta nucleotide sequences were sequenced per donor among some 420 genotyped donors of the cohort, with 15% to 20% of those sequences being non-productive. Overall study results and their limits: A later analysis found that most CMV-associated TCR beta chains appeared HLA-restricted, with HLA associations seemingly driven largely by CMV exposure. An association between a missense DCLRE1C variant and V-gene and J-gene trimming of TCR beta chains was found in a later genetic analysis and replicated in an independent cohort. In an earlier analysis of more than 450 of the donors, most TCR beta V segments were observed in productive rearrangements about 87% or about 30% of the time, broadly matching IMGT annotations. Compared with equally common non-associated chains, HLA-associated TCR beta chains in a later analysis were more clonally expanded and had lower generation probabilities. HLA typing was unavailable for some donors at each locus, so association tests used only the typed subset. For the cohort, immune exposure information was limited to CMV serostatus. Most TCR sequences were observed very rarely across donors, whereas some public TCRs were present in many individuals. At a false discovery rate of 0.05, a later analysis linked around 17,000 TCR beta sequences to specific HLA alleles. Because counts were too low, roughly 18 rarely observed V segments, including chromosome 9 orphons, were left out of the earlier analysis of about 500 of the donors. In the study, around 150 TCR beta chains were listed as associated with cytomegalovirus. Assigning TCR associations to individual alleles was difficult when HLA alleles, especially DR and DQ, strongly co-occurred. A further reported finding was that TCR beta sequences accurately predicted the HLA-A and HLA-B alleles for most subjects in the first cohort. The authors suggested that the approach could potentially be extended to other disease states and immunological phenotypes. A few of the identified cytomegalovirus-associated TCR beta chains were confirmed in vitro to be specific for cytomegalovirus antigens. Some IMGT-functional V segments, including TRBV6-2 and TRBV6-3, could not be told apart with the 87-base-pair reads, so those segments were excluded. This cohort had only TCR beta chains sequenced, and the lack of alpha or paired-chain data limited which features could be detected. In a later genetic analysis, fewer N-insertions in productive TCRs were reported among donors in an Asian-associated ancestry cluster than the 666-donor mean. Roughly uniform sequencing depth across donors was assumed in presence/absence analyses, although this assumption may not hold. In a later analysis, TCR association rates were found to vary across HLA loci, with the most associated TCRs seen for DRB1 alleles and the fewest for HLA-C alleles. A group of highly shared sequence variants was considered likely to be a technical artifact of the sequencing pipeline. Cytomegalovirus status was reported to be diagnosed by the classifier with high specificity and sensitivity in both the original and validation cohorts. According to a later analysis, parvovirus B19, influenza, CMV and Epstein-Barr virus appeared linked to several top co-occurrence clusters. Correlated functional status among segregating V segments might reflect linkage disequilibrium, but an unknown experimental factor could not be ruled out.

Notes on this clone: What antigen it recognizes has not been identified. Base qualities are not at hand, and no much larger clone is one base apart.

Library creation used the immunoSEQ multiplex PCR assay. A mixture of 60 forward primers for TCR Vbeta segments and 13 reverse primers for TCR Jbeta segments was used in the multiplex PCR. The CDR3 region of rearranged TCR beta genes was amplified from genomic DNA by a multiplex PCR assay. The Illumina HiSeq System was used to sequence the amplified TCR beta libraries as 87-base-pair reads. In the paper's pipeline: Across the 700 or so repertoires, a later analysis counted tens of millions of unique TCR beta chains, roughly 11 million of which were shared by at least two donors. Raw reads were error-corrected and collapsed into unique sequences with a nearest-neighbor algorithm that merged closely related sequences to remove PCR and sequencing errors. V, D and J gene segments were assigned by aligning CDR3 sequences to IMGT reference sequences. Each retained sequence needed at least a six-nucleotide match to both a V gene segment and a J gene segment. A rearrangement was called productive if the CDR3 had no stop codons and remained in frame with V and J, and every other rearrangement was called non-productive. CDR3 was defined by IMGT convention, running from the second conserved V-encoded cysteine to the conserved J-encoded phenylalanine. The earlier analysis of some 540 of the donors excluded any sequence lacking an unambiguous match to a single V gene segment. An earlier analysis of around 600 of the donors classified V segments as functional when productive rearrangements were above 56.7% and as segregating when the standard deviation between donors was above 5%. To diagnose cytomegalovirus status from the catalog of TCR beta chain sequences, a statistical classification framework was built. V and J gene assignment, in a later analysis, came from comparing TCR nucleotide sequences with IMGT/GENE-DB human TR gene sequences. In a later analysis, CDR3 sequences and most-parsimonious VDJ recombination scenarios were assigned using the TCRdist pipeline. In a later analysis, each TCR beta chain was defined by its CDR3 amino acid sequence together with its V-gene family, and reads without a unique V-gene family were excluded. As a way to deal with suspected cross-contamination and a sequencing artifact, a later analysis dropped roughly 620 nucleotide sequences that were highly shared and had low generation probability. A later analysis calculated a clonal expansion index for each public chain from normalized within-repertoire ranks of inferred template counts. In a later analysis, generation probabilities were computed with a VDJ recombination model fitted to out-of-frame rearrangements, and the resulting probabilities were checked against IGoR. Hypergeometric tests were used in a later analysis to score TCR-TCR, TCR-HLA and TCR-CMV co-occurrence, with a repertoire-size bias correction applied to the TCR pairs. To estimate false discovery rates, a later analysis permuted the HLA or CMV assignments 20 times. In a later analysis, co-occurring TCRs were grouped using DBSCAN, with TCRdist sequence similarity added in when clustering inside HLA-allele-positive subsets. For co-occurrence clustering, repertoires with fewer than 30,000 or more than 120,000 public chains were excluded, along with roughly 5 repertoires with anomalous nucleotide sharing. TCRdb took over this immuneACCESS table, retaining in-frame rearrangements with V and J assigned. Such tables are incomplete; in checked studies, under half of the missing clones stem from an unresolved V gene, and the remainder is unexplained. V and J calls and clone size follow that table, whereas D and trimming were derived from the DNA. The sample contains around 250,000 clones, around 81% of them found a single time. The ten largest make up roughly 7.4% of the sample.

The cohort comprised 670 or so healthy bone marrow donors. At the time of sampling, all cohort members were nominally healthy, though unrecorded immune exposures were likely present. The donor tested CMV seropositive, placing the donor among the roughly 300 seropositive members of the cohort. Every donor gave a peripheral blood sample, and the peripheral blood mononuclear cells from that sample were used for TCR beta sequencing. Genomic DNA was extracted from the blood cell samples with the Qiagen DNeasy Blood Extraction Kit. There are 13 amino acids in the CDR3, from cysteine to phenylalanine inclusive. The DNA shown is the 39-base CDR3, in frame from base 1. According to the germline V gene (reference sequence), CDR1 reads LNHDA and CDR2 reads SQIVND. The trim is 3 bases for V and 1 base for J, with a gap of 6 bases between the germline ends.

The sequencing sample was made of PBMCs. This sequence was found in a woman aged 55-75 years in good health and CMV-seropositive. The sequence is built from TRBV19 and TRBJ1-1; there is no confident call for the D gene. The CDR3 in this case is CASSMRRNTEAFF. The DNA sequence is TGTGCCAGTAGTATGAGGAGGAACACTGAAGCTTTCTTT. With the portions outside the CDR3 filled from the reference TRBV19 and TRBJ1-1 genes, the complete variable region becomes DGGITQSPKYLFRKEGQNVTLSCEQNLNHDAMYWYRQDPGQGLRLIYYSQIVNDFQKGDIAEGYSVSREKKESFPLTVTSAQKNPTAFYLCASSMRRNTEAFFGQGTRLTVV.